These 3 T cell receptor beta chains were all obtained from the same sample, sequenced in a study of T-cell reconstitution after alpha-beta-depleted transplantation in children. Library preparation (for TCRbeta) was performed with unique molecular identifiers. One entry per CDR3 protein, called by TCRdb with MiXCR from the PCR reads. There are over 450,000 distinct CDR3 sequences in the sample; roughly 10% occur only once, and roughly 2.1% lies in the top ten. The sample in question was PBMCs, obtained before TCRalphabeta/CD19-depleted stem cell transplant. Source of these receptors: a child aged 2-15 years with inherited bone marrow failure, due to receive a stem cell transplant.

This clonotype was seen many times. The CDR3 here is CASSFGTGDSPLHF. DNA of the CDR3: TGTGCCAGCAGTTTCGGGACAGGGGATTCACCCCTCCACTTT. This rearrangement joins TRBV12-3 or TRBV12-4 to TRBJ1-6, with 10 bases identical to TRBD1. V trimming: 3 bases; J trimming: 8 bases; junction bases outside the gene matches: 1. The CDR3 totals 14 residues.

This clonotype occurred many times. The chain couples TRBV4-1 to TRBJ2-7, with 8 bases aligning to TRBD1. The CDR3 sequence is 14 residues long. With 2 bases clipped from V and 0 bases from J, the junction kept 0 bases outside the gene matches. Per the germline V gene, CDR1 is MGHRA and CDR2 is YSYEKL. The CDR3 is CASSQQGASYEQYF. CDR3 DNA: TGCGCCAGCAGCCAACAGGGGGCCTCCTACGAGCAGTACTTC.

This clonotype was seen at least ten times. The chain couples TRBV7-8 to TRBJ1-6, with 8 nucleotides matching TRBD1. Losses at the gene ends were 4 bases for V and 11 bases for J; bases not matched to a gene: 10. Germline V lookup: CDR1 SGHVS, CDR2 FQNEAQ. The CDR3 is made up of 15 amino acids. The CDR3 here is CASSWGTGGRAPLHF. The CDR3 nucleotides are TGTGCCAGCAGCTGGGGAACAGGGGGGCGCGCACCCCTCCACTTT.